This T cell receptor (beta chain) was captured in a study of type 1 regulatory T cells. About the study: This in vitro CD4 product, T-allo10, is enriched for Tr1 cells and alloantigen-specific.

Findings and limits, study-wide: Compared with non-Tr1 cells, Tr1 cells showed a narrower TCR repertoire.

Trimming removed 6 bases from V and 6 bases from J; junction bases left unmatched: 6. The germline V gene encodes CDR1 MDHEN and CDR2 SYDVKM. CDR3 length: 15 residues. TCRdb passed the reads through MiXCR, listing each CDR3 protein once. In the table there are fewer than 80,000 distinct CDR3 sequences, around 20% of which are singletons. Many counts were recorded for this clonotype. Its antigen is currently unknown. This chain uses TRBV28 with TRBJ2-2, with TRBD2 identical over 11 bases. The clonotype originates from a human donor in good health. The sequenced material came from cultured type 1 regulatory T (Tr1) cells, either the whole culture or a sorted fraction (not recorded which). The CDR3 here is CASSLAGGVSGELFF. The CDR3, as DNA: TGTGCCAGCAGCCTAGCGGGAGGAGTCTCCGGGGAGCTGTTTTTT. Together with reference TRBV28 and TRBJ2-2, the CDR3 gives the full variable domain: DVKVTQSSRYLVKRTGEKVFLECVQDMDHENMFWYRQDPGLGLRLIYFSYDVKMKEKGDIPEGYSVSREKKERFSLILESASTNQTSMYLCASSLAGGVSGELFFGEGSRLTVL.